This TCR beta chain was obtained from a study of cytomegalovirus exposure and HLA in healthy donors. Germline CDR1 and CDR2: PRHDT and FYEKMQ (reference sequence). The V gene lost 4 bases and the J gene lost 3 bases, with 10 bases spanning the gap. This CDR3 is 13 amino acids long. Researchers ran the PCR with 60 Vbeta and 13 Jbeta primers. Only in-frame clones appear in the TCRdb table, and some are missing; sequencing was by immunoSEQ multiplex PCR. The sample lists about 160,000 clones; approximately 80% were seen once. This receptor was taken from a man in his late teens or twenties in good health and CMV-seropositive. Sample: PBMCs. The rearrangement joins TRBV13 to TRBJ2-7; D not certain. CDR3 in amino acids: CASSSGSGYEQYF. The CDR3 DNA reads TGTGCCAGCAGCTCCGGCTCGGGCTACGAGCAGTACTTC.